Below are 10 T cell receptor beta chains sequenced from a single sample in a study of blood T cell repertoires in COVID-19. The protocol was immunoSEQ multiplex PCR, while the TCRdb copy is restricted to in-frame clones and leaves out a portion. The table includes roughly 500,000 clones, 88% detected once. Specimen: PBMCs or T cells enriched from blood (not recorded which). The origin of the receptors is a woman between 40 and 55 years old who had recovered from COVID-19.

This clone has ten or more counts. The chain couples TRBV11-2 to TRBJ1-1; D is perhaps TRBD1 (5 bases). The CDR3 has 12 amino acids. The V gene's germline CDR1 is SGHAT and CDR2 FQNNGV. V was cut by 3 bases and J by 7 bases, with 9 bases left in between. The CDR3 here is CASSFLQVEAFF. The DNA of the CDR3 is TGTGCCAGCAGCTTCCTACAGGTTGAAGCTTTCTTT.

This rearrangement joins TRBV5-8 to TRBJ1-6, with D possibly TRBD1 on 6 matching bases. The V and J ends lost 2 bases and 7 bases respectively, with 10 bases between them. Germline CDR1 is SGHTS and CDR2 is YDEGEE. The CDR3 length is 14 residues. CDR3 loop: CASSLGGWNSPLHF. The CDR3 nucleotides read TGTGCCAGCAGCTTAGGGGGATGGAATTCACCCCTCCACTTT. The full variable domain, with the rest looked up from reference TRBV5-8 and TRBJ1-6, is EAGVTQSPTHLIKTRGQQATLRCSPISGHTSVYWYQQALGLGLQFLLWYDEGEERNRGNFPPRFSGRQFPNYSSELNVNALELEDSALYLCASSLGGWNSPLHFGNGTRLTVT.

On this clone: In the same sample, other DNA sequences code for this CDR3. The chain uses TRBV2 and TRBJ2-7; D remains ambiguous. CDR1 SNHLY and CDR2 FYNNEI come from the germline V gene. V shed 0 bases and J shed 3 bases, with 3 bases lying between them. The CDR3 is 12 amino acids. CDR3 nucleotide sequence: TGTGCCAGCAGTGAAGCATACTACGAGCAGTACTTC. This codes for CASSEAYYEQYF.

The V and J genes are TRBV3-1 (or the pseudogene TRBV3-2) and TRBJ2-2; the D gene is possibly TRBD1 (6 bases). The V end was cut by 4 bases, the J end by 1 base, with 16 bases between. CDR3 size: 17 residues. The V gene's germline CDR1 is LGHDT and CDR2 YNNKEL (reference sequence). CDR3 region: CASSPRTALKNTGELFF. In nucleotides, the CDR3 is TGTGCCAGCAGCCCACGGACAGCATTAAAGAACACCGGGGAGCTGTTTTTT.

V usage is TRBV11-2 and J usage is TRBJ1-2, with D possibly being TRBD1 (6 bases). The germline V gene encodes CDR1 SGHAT and CDR2 FQNNGV. This CDR3 is built from 17 residues. Trimming took off 6 bases at V and 1 base at J, with 21 bases between the two ends. The CDR3 DNA is TGTGCCAGCAGTGAGATAGGACAGCGGTATATTAACTATGGCTACACCTTC. Its protein product is CASSEIGQRYINYGYTF.

The rearrangement uses TRBV27 and TRBJ2-1, with D possibly TRBD1 on 5 matching bases. Germline CDR1 reads MNHEY; CDR2 reads SMNVEV (reference sequence). This CDR3 region has 15 residues. With 10 bases removed from V and 8 bases from J, the gap between germline ends came to 24 bases. The CDR3, as DNA: TGTGCCATCGTTCTACACCAGGGTGCAGTGGATGAGCAGTTCTTC. Protein product: CAIVLHQGAVDEQFF.

The chain's CDR3 is CASSQIQGVSTEAFF. Here the CDR3 DNA reads TGTGCCAGTAGTCAAATACAGGGGGTTAGCACTGAAGCTTTCTTT. The V and J genes are TRBV19 and TRBJ1-1; 8 bases are a match to TRBD1. The V segment lost 5 bases and the J segment 4 bases; nucleotides outside the gene matches: 9. The germline gives CDR1 LNHDA, CDR2 SQIVND (reference sequence). The CDR3 totals 15 residues.

The V call is TRBV6-5, the J call TRBJ2-3; 8 bases line up with TRBD2. Unmatched junction bases numbered 10, after V lost 5 bases and J lost 6 bases. The CDR3 sequence is 15 residues long. Looked up from germline, CDR1 is MNHEY and CDR2 is SVGAGI. CDR3 amino acids: CASSHRGLGQDTQYF. The CDR3 DNA reads as TGTGCCAGCAGTCATAGGGGACTAGGTCAGGATACGCAGTATTTT.

The gene calls are TRBV12-3 or TRBV12-4 and TRBJ2-1; D unresolved. Trimming left V 1 base short and J 7 bases short, with 5 bases between. The CDR3 is made up of 12 amino acids. As DNA, the CDR3 is TGTGCCAGCAGTTTAGTACGGAATGAGCAGTTCTTC. Its protein is CASSLVRNEQFF.

The V call is TRBV30, the J call TRBJ1-5; D is undetermined. The CDR3 contains 17 residues. V dropped 1 base and J dropped 0 bases, with 16 bases sitting between them. Per the germline V gene, CDR1 is GTSNPN and CDR2 is SVGIG (reference sequence). The DNA for the CDR3 is TGTGCCTGGAGTGATAAAAGACTCCTGTCTAGCAATCAGCCCCAGCATTTT. It yields the protein CAWSDKRLLSSNQPQHF. Complete variable domain (other parts from reference TRBV30 and TRBJ1-5): SQTIHQWPATLVQPVGSPLSLECTVEGTSNPNLYWYRQAAGRGLQLLFYSVGIGQISSEVPQNLSASRPQDRQFILSSKKLLLSDSGFYLCAWSDKRLLSSNQPQHFGDGTRLSIL.